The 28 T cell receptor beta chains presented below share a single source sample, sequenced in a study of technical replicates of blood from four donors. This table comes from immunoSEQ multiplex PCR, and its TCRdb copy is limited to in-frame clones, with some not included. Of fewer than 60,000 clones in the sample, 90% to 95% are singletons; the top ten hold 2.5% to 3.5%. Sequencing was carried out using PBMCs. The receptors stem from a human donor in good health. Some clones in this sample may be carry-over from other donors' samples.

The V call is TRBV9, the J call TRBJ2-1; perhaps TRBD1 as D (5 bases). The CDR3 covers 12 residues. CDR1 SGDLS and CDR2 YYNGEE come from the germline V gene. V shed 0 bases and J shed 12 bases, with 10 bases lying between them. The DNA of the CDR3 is TGTGCCAGCAGCGTAGAGGGGCCAGGGCAGTTCTTC. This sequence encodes CASSVEGPGQFF.

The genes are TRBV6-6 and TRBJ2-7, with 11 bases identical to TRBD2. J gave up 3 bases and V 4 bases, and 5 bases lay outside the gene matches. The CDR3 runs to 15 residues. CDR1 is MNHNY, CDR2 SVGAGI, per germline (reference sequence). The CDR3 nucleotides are TGTGCCAGCAGTTGGGACGGGACTAGCGGCTACGAGCAGTACTTC. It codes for CASSWDGTSGYEQYF.

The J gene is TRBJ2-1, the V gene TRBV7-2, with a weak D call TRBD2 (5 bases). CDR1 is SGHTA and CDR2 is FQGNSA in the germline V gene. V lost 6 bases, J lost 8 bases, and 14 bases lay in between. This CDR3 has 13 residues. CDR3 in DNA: TGTGCCAGCAGATACACTAGTAGGGATGAGCAGTTCTTC. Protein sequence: CASRYTSRDEQFF.

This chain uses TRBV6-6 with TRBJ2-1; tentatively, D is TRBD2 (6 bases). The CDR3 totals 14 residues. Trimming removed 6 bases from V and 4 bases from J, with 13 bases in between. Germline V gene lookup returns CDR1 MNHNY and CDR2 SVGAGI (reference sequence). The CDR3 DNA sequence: TGTGCCAGCAGCCCCCCGGGAGCTTACAATGAGCAGTTCTTC. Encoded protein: CASSPPGAYNEQFF.

CDR3 nucleotide sequence: TGTGCCAGCAGTGAGGACAGCCCGATCTACGAGCAGTACTTC. Translated: CASSEDSPIYEQYF. The chain couples TRBV2 to TRBJ2-7, with D possibly matching TRBD1 (6 bases). V was shortened by 3 bases and J by 3 bases, with 12 bases between the two germline ends. The CDR3 spans 14 residues. Germline V lookup: CDR1 SNHLY, CDR2 FYNNEI.

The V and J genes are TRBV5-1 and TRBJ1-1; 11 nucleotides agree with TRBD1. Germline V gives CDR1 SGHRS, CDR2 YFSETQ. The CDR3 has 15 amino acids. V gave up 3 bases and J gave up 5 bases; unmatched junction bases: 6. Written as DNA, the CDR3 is TGCGCCAGCAGCTGGACAGGGGGCGCGAGGACTGAAGCTTTCTTT. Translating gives CASSWTGGARTEAFF.

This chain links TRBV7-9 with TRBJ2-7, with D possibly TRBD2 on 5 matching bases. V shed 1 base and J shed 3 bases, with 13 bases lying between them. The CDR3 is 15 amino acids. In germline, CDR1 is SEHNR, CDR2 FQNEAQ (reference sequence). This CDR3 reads CASSLVLPGLYEQYF. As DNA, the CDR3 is TGTGCCAGCAGCTTAGTTCTGCCAGGACTCTACGAGCAGTACTTC.

CDR3 residues: CASRTSGRHNEQFF. The CDR3 DNA reads as TGTGCCAGCAGGACTAGCGGGAGGCACAATGAGCAGTTCTTC. This chain uses TRBV6-6 with TRBJ2-1; 13 positions agree with TRBD2. The CDR3 runs to 14 residues. With V trimmed by 6 bases and J by 5 bases, 1 base remained unmatched. Germline CDR1 reads MNHNY; CDR2 reads SVGAGI (reference sequence).

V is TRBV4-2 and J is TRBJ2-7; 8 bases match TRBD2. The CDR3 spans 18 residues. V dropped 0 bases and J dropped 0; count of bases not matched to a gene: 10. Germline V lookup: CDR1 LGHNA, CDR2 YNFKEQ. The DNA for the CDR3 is TGTGCCAGCAGCCAAGAAGTTAGCGGGGCGATATCCTCCTACGAGCAGTACTTC. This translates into CASSQEVSGAISSYEQYF.

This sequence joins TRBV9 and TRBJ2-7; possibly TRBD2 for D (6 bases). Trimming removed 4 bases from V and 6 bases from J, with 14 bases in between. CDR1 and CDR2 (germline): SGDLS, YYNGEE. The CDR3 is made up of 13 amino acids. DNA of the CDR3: TGTGCCAGCAGCCCAGTCGGGGGTAGCGAGCAGTACTTC. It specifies CASSPVGGSEQYF. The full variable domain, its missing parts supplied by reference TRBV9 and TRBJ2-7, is DSGVTQTPKHLITATGQRVTLRCSPRSGDLSVYWYQQSLDQGLQFLIQYYNGEERAKGNILERFSAQQFPDLHSELNLSSLELGDSALYFCASSPVGGSEQYFGPGTRLTVT.

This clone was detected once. For the CDR3, the DNA is TGTGCCAGCAGCCGGGGGGGCGCCGGGGAGACCCAGTACTTC. Amino acids: CASSRGGAGETQYF. This chain links TRBV14 with TRBJ2-5, with D possibly being TRBD2 (7 bases). Trimming pared 4 bases from V and 5 bases from J, leaving 14 bases between. Germline CDR1 SGHDN, CDR2 FVKESK. This CDR3 contains 14 residues.

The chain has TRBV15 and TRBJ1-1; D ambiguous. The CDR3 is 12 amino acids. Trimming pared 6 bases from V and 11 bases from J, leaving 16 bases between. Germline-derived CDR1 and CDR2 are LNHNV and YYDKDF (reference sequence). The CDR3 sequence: CATSSTLVGAFF. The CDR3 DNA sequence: TGTGCCACCAGTAGCACCCTGGTTGGGGCTTTCTTT.

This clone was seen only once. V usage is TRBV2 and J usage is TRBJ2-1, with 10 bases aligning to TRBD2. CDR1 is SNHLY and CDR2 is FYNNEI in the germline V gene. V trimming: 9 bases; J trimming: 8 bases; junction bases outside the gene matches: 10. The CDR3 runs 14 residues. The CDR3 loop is CARGSGREVHEQFF. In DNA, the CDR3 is TGTGCCAGAGGGAGCGGGAGGGAAGTCCATGAGCAGTTCTTC.

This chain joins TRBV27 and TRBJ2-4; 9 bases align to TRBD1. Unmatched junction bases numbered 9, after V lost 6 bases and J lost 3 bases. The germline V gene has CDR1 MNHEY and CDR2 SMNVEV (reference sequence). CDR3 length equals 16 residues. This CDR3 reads CASRYTGGLGKNIQYF. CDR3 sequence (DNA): TGTGCCAGCAGATACACAGGGGGCTTAGGCAAAAACATTCAGTACTTC.

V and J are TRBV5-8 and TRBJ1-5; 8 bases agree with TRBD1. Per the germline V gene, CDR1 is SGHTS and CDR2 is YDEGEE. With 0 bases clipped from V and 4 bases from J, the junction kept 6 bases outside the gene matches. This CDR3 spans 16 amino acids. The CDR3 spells CASSLVTGGRNQPQHF. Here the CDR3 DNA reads TGTGCCAGCAGCTTGGTCACAGGGGGAAGAAATCAGCCCCAGCATTTT.

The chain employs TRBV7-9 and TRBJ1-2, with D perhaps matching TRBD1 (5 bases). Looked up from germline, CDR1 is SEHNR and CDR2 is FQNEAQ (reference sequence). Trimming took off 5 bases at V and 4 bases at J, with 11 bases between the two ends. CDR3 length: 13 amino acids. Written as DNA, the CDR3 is TGTGCCAGCAGCCGGGGGGAGGTCTATGGCTACACCTTC. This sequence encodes CASSRGEVYGYTF.

This CDR3 is CAWGPGSGYQPQHF. CDR3 bases: TGTGCCTGGGGCCCTGGATCGGGGTATCAGCCCCAGCATTTT. The J gene is TRBJ1-5, the V gene TRBV30; unclear D gene. V lost 5 bases and J lost 5, with 16 bases in between. This CDR3 spans 14 amino acids. The germline V gene has CDR1 GTSNPN and CDR2 SVGIG (reference sequence). Looking up the rest from reference TRBV30 and TRBJ1-5 gives the full variable domain: SQTIHQWPATLVQPVGSPLSLECTVEGTSNPNLYWYRQAAGRGLQLLFYSVGIGQISSEVPQNLSASRPQDRQFILSSKKLLLSDSGFYLCAWGPGSGYQPQHFGDGTRLSIL.

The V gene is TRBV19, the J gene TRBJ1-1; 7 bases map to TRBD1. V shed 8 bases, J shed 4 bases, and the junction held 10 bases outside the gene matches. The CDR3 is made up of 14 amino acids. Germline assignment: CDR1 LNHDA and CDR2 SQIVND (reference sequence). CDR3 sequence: CASAWTGVGTEAFF. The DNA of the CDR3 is TGTGCCAGTGCATGGACAGGCGTAGGCACTGAAGCTTTCTTT.

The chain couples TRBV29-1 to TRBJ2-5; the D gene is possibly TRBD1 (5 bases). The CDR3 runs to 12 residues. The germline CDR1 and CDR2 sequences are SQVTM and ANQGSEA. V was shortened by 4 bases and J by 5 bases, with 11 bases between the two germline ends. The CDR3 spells CSVVVGRETQYF. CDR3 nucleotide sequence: TGCAGCGTTGTAGTGGGGCGGGAGACCCAGTACTTC.

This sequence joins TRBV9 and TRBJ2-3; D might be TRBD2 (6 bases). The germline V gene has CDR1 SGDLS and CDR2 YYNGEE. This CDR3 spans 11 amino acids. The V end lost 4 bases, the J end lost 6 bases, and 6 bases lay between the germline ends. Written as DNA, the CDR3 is TGTGCCAGCAGCCGGGGGGATACGCAGTATTTT. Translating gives CASSRGDTQYF.

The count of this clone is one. The CDR3 DNA reads as TGTGCCAGCAGCTTCGAAGAGACCCAGTACTTC. This encodes CASSFEETQYF. The J gene is TRBJ2-5, the V gene TRBV5-6; D gene unclear. The CDR3 consists of 11 residues. With 2 bases removed from V and 3 bases from J, the gap between germline ends came to 2 bases. Germline CDR1 and CDR2: SGHDT and YYEEEE.

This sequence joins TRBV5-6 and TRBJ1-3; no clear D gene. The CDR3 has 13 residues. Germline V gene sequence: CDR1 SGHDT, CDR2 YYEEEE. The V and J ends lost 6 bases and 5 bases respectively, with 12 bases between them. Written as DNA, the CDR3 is TGTGCCAGCACATACAGAAACAGAAACACCATATATTTT. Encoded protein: CASTYRNRNTIYF. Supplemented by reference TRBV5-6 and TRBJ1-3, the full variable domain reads DAGVTQSPTHLIKTRGQQVTLRCSPKSGHDTVSWYQQALGQGPQFIFQYYEEEERQRGNFPDRFSGHQFPNYSSELNVNALLLGDSALYLCASTYRNRNTIYFGEGSWLTVV.

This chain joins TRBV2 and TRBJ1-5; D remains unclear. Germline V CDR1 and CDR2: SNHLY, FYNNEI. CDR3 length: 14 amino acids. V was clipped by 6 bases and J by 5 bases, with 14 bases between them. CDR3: CASSPAPRDQPQHF. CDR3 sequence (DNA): TGTGCCAGCAGCCCCGCCCCCCGCGATCAGCCCCAGCATTTT.

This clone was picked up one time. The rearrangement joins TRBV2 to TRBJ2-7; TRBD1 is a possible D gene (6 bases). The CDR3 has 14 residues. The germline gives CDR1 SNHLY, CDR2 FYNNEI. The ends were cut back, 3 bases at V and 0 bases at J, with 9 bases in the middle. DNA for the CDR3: TGTGCCAGCAGTGAGGGGGCCAGCTCCTACGAGCAGTACTTC. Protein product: CASSEGASSYEQYF.

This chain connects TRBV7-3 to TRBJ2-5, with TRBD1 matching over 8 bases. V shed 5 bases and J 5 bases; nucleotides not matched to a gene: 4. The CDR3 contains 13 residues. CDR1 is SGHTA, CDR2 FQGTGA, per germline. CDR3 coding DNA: TGTGCCAGCAGCACCAGGGGGCCGGAGACCCAGTACTTC. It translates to CASSTRGPETQYF.

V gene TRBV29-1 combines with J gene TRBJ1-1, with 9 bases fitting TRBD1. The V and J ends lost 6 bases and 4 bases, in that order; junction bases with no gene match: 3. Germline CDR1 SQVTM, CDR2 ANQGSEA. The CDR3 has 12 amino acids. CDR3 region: CSVGQGITEAFF. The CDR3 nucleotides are TGCAGCGTCGGACAGGGGATCACTGAAGCTTTCTTT.

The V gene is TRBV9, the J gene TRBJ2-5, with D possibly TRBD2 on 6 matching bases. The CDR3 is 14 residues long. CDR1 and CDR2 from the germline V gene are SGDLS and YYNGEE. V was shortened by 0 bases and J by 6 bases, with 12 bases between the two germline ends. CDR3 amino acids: CASSVGASEQTQYF. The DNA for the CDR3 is TGTGCCAGCAGCGTAGGCGCTAGCGAACAGACCCAGTACTTC.

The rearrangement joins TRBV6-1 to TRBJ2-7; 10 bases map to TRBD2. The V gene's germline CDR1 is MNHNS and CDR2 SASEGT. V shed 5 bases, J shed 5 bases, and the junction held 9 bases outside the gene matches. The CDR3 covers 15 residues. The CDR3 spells CASSPKTSGYDEQYF. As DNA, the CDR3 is TGTGCCAGCAGTCCTAAGACTAGCGGGTATGACGAGCAGTACTTC.